This T cell receptor beta chain is drawn from a study of cytomegalovirus exposure and HLA in healthy donors. Study-level information: A subsequent analysis stated that the 120 or so validation repertoires were run on the same platform as the approximately 700 first-cohort repertoires. Study-level points and caveats: Most TCR sequences showed up rarely, but some public TCRs showed up in many donors.

The table came from immunoSEQ multiplex PCR; TCRdb's copy has only in-frame clones and leaves some out. The data hold some 200,000 clones, with roughly nine tenths observed a single time. This CDR3 comprises 14 residues. Germline values: CDR1 KGHSH, CDR2 LQKENI. Trimming cost V 7 bases and J 5 bases, with 17 bases left between them. For this clone: Its antigen is still unknown.

This sequence joins TRBV18 and TRBJ1-1, with D perhaps TRBD1 (5 bases). The receptor's source is a man aged 25-45 years in good health and CMV-seropositive. Material: PBMCs. The CDR3 loop is CASLLEGRGTEAFF. The DNA of the CDR3 is TGTGCCAGCTTGTTAGAGGGGAGAGGAACTGAAGCTTTCTTT.